A selection of T cell receptor beta chains follows, all from one sample in a study of T cells and Merkel cell carcinoma outcomes. Data came from immunoSEQ multiplex PCR; TCRdb stores just in-frame clones and leaves some out. The data show roughly 1,900 clones, 60% to 80% seen once. The sequencing sample was made of tumor tissue from Merkel cell carcinoma. The receptor set was obtained from a human donor with Merkel cell carcinoma. CDR3s include the opening cysteine and the closing phenylalanine or tryptophan. The order of the fields is D gene, J gene, V gene, clone size, CDR3 protein, CDR3 DNA. D genes are given only for firm matches. Only some rows state a clone size, as once, few, many or a class for expanded clones.

>TRBD1|TRBJ1-2|TRBV6-1|NA
CASTGTGAAIYGYTF
TGTGCCAGCACCGGGACAGGGGCCGCCATCTATGGCTACACCTTC
>NA|TRBJ1-2|TRBV6-6|NA
CASSYTPGHGDGYTF
TGTGCCAGCAGTTATACCCCGGGACATGGGGATGGCTACACCTTC
>NA|TRBJ2-1|TRBV20-1|few
CSARDPGWEFF
TGCAGTGCTAGAGACCCCGGATGGGAGTTCTTC
>TRBD1|TRBJ2-7|TRBV10-3|NA
CAISGAQGGEQYF
TGTGCCATCAGCGGAGCACAGGGGGGCGAGCAGTACTTC
>NA|TRBJ2-2|TRBV19|NA
CASTWENTGELFF
TGTGCCAGTACTTGGGAGAACACCGGGGAGCTGTTTTTT
>NA|TRBJ1-1|TRBV4-1|NA
CASSQDEGITEAFF
TGCGCCAGCAGCCAAGATGAGGGGATCACTGAAGCTTTCTTT
>TRBD1|TRBJ1-6|TRBV9|NA
CASSVATGGSNSPLHF
TGTGCCAGCAGCGTAGCCACAGGGGGCAGTAATTCACCCCTCCACTTT
>NA|TRBJ2-2|TRBV23-1|once
CASSQGTDTGELFF
TGCGCCAGCAGTCAAGGGACGGACACCGGGGAGCTGTTTTTT
>NA|TRBJ2-3|TRBV7-9|NA
CASSSLGGLTDTQYF
TGTGCCAGCAGCTCCTTAGGTGGACTCACAGATACGCAGTATTTT
>NA|TRBJ2-7|TRBV6-5|few
CASSYPLEAYYEQYF
TGTGCCAGCAGTTACCCACTAGAGGCCTACTACGAGCAGTACTTC
>TRBD1|TRBJ2-3|TRBV7-9|once
CASSSDRSTDTQYF
TGTGCCAGCAGCTCGGACAGGAGCACAGATACGCAGTATTTT
>TRBD1|TRBJ1-2|TRBV5-6|NA
CASSLAQGALSPYGYTF
TGTGCCAGTAGCTTGGCCCAGGGGGCCCTCTCACCTTATGGCTACACCTTC
>NA|TRBJ2-7|TRBV25-1|NA
CASSQGSYEQYF
TGTGCCAGCAGTCAGGGATCCTACGAGCAGTACTTC
>NA|TRBJ2-3|TRBV6-5|NA
CASSYSNSGGADTQYF
TGTGCCAGCAGTTACTCGAACAGCGGTGGGGCGGATACGCAGTATTTT
>TRBD1|TRBJ1-1|TRBV7-2|NA
CASSLTGGDTEAFF
TGTGCCAGCAGCTTGACAGGGGGCGACACTGAAGCTTTCTTT
>TRBD1|TRBJ1-4|TRBV27|NA
CASSLQTGNEKLFF
TGTGCCAGCAGTTTGCAGACAGGGAATGAAAAACTGTTTTTT
>NA|TRBJ2-1|TRBV13|NA
CASSLEGNEQFF
TGTGCCAGCAGCTTAGAGGGCAATGAGCAGTTCTTC
>NA|TRBJ2-3|TRBV9|NA
CASSGLVLDTQYF
TGTGCCAGCAGCGGACTAGTGTTAGATACGCAGTATTTT
>NA|TRBJ1-5|TRBV18|NA
CASSPAGGNQPQHF
TGTGCCAGCTCACCAGCAGGGGGCAATCAGCCCCAGCATTTT
>NA|TRBJ1-1|TRBV7-9|NA
CASSVGSNTEAFF
TGTGCCAGCAGCGTAGGATCAAACACTGAAGCTTTCTTT
>NA|TRBJ1-1|TRBV5-1|NA
CASSLRELDTEAFF
TGCGCCAGCAGCTTGCGGGAATTGGACACTGAAGCTTTCTTT
>TRBD1|TRBJ1-5|TRBV9|NA
CASSAGTGNQPQHF
TGTGCCAGCAGCGCAGGGACAGGTAATCAGCCCCAGCATTTT
>TRBD2|TRBJ2-3|TRBV9|few
CASSDGTRADTQYF
TGTGCCAGCAGCGACGGGACTAGAGCGGATACGCAGTATTTT
>TRBD1|TRBJ1-6|TRBV27|NA
CASSLRESGQGRSPLHF
TGTGCCAGCAGTTTAAGGGAGTCGGGACAGGGACGGTCACCCCTCCACTTT
>NA|TRBJ2-3|TRBV5-4|NA
CASSLAHQSTDTQYF
TGTGCCAGCAGCTTGGCCCACCAAAGCACAGATACGCAGTATTTT
>NA|TRBJ1-2|TRBV4-1|NA
CASSQETGSVGGYTF
TGCGCCAGCAGCCAAGAGACAGGTTCGGTGGGTGGCTACACCTTC
>TRBD2|TRBJ2-5|TRBV11-2|NA
CASSSSGGYQETQYF
TGTGCCAGCAGCTCCTCCGGGGGGTATCAAGAGACCCAGTACTTC
>NA|TRBJ2-3|TRBV9|NA
CASSGERVGYTQYF
TGTGCCAGCAGCGGTGAGCGAGTCGGGTATACGCAGTATTTT
>NA|TRBJ2-5|TRBV6-5|NA
CASSYSRNSETQYF
TGTGCCAGCAGTTACTCACGAAATAGCGAGACCCAGTACTTC
>NA|TRBJ2-7|TRBV9|few
CASSVAAGAYEQYF
TGTGCCAGCAGCGTAGCGGCGGGCGCCTACGAGCAGTACTTC
>NA|TRBJ1-4|TRBV7-9|few
CASSSGGQMGEKLFF
TGTGCCAGCAGCTCCGGTGGCCAGATGGGTGAAAAACTGTTTTTT
>NA|TRBJ2-5|TRBV5-6|NA
CASSLGRGQQETQYF
TGTGCCAGCAGCTTGGGCAGGGGCCAACAAGAGACCCAGTACTTC
>NA|TRBJ1-6|TRBV9|NA
CASSARLQNSPLHF
TGTGCCAGCAGCGCAAGACTCCAGAATTCACCCCTCCACTTT
>NA|TRBJ1-2|TRBV27|NA
CASSGLTDFYGYTF
TGTGCCAGCAGCGGCCTAACTGATTTCTATGGCTACACCTTC
>TRBD2|TRBJ2-1|TRBV9|once
CASSEGLAGGRAYNEQFF
TGTGCCAGCAGCGAGGGACTAGCGGGGGGGAGGGCCTACAATGAGCAGTTCTTC
>NA|TRBJ2-1|TRBV25-1|NA
CVSSEADSSHNEQFF
TGTGTCAGCAGTGAGGCGGACAGCTCCCACAATGAGCAGTTCTTC
>NA|TRBJ1-3|TRBV4-1|NA
CASSQDSWGFGNTIYF
TGCGCCAGCAGCCAAGATTCGTGGGGTTTTGGAAACACCATATATTTT
>NA|TRBJ1-5|TRBV5-6|NA
CASSWGGTGAGQPQHF
TGTGCCAGCAGCTGGGGAGGAACGGGGGCAGGGCAGCCCCAGCATTTT
>NA|TRBJ1-5|TRBV4-2|NA
CASSQGRDNQPQHF
TGTGCCAGCAGCCAAGGCAGGGACAATCAGCCCCAGCATTTT
>TRBD2|TRBJ2-3|TRBV7-9|NA
CASSLGHSGRGTDTQYF
TGTGCCAGCAGCTTAGGCCATAGCGGGAGGGGCACAGATACGCAGTATTTT